Sequencing of this T cell receptor beta chain was carried out in a study of T cell changes during pregnancy in multiple sclerosis (dated by TCRdb to the late 2010s). About the full investigation: The study looked at changes in the T cell repertoire across pregnancy in women with multiple sclerosis.

Points on this clone: Its specific antigen is unknown. No much larger clonotype is one base removed from it; base qualities were not supplied.

V loses 2 bases at its end and J loses 2 bases; junction bases beyond the gene matches: 11. From a lookup of the germline V gene, CDR1 and CDR2 are SGHDT and YYEEEE. Measured from the cysteine to the phenylalanine, the CDR3 is 17 residues long. CDR3 DNA is the only sequence kept; it has 51 bases, read in frame from the first base. Library preparation employed the immunoSEQ multiplex PCR assay. As stored in TCRdb, this immuneACCESS dataset retains in-frame rearrangements with V and J assigned. A fraction of the clones does not appear; measured against another copy, unresolved V genes explain less than half of the discrepancy, and the remainder lacks a known reason. Here the sample has some 120,000 clones; about 94% occur a single time. Around 6% of the sample is in the top ten clones.

This TCR came from a female donor with multiple sclerosis, enrolled in a pregnancy study. The sequences come from peripheral blood, collected before pregnancy. The receptor chain draws on TRBV5-6 and TRBJ2-3; 7 bases in the middle match TRBD2. This receptor has the CDR3 CASSLWGAGPSTDTQYF. The base sequence is TGTGCCAGCAGCTTATGGGGAGCGGGACCCTCCACAGATACGCAGTATTTT.